The entry below gives a single T cell receptor beta chain sequence along with its context. The data derive from a study of blood T cell repertoires in COVID-19. On the study more broadly: There were acute and convalescent COVID-19 samples, and they came from the United States, Italy and Spain.

Authors' analysis steps: Nucleated cell counts were estimated from reference gene primer amplification. Here immunoSEQ multiplex PCR was the method, and the copy in TCRdb shows in-frame clones only, minus some. V, J and clone size are those of that table, while D and trimming were read from the DNA. The table has approximately 200,000 clones, 80% to 90% seen once; the top ten hold roughly 4.5%. Categorization into cohorts depended on clinical history that participants reported. Exposed study participants had met a COVID-19 case within 2 weeks before entry. The sequence derives from a woman aged 30 to 39 who had been exposed to COVID-19. Sequencing input: PBMCs or T cells enriched from blood (not recorded which).

The CDR3 DNA reads TGTGCCAGCAGCCCCGATGGAGGGATTGGCTATGGCTACACCTTC. This encodes CASSPDGGIGYGYTF. The J gene is TRBJ1-2, the V gene TRBV6-5, with D unresolved. CDR3 size: 15 residues. Germline V gene sequence: CDR1 MNHEY, CDR2 SVGAGI. V lost 6 bases and J 4 bases, leaving 18 bases between the germline ends.